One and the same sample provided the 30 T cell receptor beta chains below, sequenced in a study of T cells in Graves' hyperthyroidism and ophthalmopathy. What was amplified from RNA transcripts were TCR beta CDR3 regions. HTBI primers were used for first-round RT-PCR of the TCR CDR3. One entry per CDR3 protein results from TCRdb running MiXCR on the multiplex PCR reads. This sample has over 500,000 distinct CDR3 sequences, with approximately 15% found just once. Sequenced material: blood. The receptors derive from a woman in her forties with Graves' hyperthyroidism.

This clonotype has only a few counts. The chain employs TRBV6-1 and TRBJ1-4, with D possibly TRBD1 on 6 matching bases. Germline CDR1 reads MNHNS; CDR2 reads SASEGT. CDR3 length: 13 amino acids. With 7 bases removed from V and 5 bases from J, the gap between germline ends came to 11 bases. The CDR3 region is CASTQGLNEKLFF. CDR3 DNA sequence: TGTGCCAGCACACAGGGCCTCAATGAAAAACTGTTTTTT.

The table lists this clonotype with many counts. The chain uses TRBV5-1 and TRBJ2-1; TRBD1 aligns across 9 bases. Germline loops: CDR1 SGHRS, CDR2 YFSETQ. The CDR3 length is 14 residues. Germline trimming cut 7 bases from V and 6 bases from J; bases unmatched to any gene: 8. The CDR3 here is CASGGGTGPNEQFF. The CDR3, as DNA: TGCGCCAGCGGCGGCGGGACAGGGCCCAATGAGCAGTTCTTC.

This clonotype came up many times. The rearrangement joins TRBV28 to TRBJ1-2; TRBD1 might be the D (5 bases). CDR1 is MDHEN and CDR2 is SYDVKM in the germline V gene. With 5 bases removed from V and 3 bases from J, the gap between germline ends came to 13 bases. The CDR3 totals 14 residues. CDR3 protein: CASSQRDRYYGYTF. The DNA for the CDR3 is TGTGCCAGCAGTCAGCGGGACCGATACTATGGCTACACCTTC.

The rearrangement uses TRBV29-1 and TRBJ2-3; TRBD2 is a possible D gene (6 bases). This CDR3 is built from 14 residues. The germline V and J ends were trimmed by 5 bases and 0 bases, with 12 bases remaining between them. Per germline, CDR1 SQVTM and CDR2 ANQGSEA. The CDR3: CSVRRERSTDTQYF. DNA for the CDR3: TGCAGCGTTCGGAGGGAGAGGAGCACAGATACGCAGTATTTT.

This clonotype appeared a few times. CDR3 DNA sequence: TGTGCCAGCAGCCCACTAGCGGGAGGGCCACGAACAGATACGCAGTATTTT. Translating gives CASSPLAGGPRTDTQYF. The rearrangement joins TRBV11-2 to TRBJ2-3; 13 bases are a match to TRBD2. The CDR3 extends over 17 amino acids. CDR1 is SGHAT and CDR2 is FQNNGV in the germline V gene. The ends lost 5 bases at V and 3 bases at J; junction bases unmatched: 8.

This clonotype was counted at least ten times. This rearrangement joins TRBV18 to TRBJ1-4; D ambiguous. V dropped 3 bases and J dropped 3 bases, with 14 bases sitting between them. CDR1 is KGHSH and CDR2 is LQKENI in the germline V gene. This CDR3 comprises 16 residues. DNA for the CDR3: TGTGCCAGCTCACCCTCCATGCCGGGGTCTAATGAAAAACTGTTTTTT. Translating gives CASSPSMPGSNEKLFF.

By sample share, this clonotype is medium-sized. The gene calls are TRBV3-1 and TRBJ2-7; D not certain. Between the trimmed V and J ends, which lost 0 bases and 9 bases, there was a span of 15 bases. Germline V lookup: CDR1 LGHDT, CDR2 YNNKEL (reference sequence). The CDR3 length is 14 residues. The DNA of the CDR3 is TGTGCCAGCAGCCAAGATTGGGCCCTTTCCGTGCAGTACTTC. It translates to CASSQDWALSVQYF.

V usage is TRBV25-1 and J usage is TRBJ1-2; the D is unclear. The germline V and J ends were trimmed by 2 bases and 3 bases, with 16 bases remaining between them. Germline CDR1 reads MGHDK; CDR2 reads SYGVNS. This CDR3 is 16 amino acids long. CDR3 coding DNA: TGTGCCAGCAGTGAAACGATAACCGGCGGATACTATGGCTACACCTTC. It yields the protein CASSETITGGYYGYTF.

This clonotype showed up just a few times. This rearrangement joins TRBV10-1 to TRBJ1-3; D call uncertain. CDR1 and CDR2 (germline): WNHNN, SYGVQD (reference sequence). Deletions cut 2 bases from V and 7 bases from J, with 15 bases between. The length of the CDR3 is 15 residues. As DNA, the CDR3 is TGCGCCAGCAGTGAGACGGCCTCAGGTTGGAACACCATATATTTT. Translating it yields CASSETASGWNTIYF.

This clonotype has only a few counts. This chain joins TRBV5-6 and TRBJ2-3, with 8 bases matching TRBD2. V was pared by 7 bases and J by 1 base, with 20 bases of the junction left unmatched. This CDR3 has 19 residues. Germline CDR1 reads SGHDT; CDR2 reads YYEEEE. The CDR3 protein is CASRVWGAGDFRGTDTQYF. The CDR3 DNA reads TGTGCCAGCCGGGTGTGGGGAGCGGGAGATTTTAGGGGCACAGATACGCAGTATTTT.

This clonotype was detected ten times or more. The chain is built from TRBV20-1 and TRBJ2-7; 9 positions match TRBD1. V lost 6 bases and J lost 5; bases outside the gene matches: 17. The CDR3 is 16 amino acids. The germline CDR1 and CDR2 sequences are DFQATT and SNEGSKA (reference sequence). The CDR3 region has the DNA TGCAGTGCCCTAAACCGGCTGGGACAGGGAGGTCACGAGCAGTACTTC. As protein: CSALNRLGQGGHEQYF.

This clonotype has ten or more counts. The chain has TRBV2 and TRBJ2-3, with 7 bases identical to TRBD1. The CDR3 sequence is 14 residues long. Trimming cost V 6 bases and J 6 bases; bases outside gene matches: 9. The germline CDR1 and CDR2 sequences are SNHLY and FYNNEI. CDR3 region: CASRKGQVTDTQYF. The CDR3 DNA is TGTGCCAGCAGAAAAGGACAGGTAACGGATACGCAGTATTTT. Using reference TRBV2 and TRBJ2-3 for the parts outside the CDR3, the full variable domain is EPEVTQTPSHQVTQMGQEVILRCVPISNHLYFYWYRQILGQKVEFLVSFYNNEISEKSEIFDDQFSVERPDGSNFTLKIRSTKLEDSAMYFCASRKGQVTDTQYFGPGTRLTVL.

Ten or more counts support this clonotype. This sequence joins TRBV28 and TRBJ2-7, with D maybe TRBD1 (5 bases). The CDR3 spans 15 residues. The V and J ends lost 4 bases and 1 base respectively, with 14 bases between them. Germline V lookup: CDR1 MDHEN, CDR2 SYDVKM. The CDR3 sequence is CASSSLDSLSYEQYF. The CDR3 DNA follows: TGTGCCAGCAGTTCCCTAGACAGCTTGTCCTACGAGCAGTACTTC.

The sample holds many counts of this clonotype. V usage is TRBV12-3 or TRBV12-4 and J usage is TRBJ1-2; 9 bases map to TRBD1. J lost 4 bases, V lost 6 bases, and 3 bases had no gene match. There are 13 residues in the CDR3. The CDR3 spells CASSPGQGYGYTF. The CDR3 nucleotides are TGTGCCAGCAGCCCGGGACAGGGCTATGGCTACACCTTC.

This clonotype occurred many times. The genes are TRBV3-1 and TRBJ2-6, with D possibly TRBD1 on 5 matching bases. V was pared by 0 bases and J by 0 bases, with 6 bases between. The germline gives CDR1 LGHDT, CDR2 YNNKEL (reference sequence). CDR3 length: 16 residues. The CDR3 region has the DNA TGTGCCAGCAGCCAAGAAAGGGGCTCTGGGGCCAACGTCCTGACTTTC. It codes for CASSQERGSGANVLTF.

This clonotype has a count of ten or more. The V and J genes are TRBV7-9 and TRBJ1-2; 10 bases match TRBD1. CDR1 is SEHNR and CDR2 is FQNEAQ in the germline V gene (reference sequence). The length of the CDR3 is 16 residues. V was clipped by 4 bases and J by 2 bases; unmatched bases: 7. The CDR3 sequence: CASSSGTGAANYGYTF. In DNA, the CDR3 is TGTGCCAGCAGCTCAGGGACAGGGGCGGCAAACTATGGCTACACCTTC.

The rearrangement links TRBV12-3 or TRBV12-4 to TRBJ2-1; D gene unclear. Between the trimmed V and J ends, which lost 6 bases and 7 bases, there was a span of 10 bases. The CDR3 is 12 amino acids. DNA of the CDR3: TGTGCCAGCAGCCCCTTGGTTAATGAGCAGTTCTTC. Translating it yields CASSPLVNEQFF.

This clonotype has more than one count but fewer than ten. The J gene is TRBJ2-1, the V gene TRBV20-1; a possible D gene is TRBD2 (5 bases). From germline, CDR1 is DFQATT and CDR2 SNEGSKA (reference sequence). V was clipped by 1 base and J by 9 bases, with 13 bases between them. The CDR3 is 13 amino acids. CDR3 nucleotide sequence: TGCAGTGCTAGAGGGAGGTTAGGTGGTGAGCAGTTCTTC. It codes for CSARGRLGGEQFF.

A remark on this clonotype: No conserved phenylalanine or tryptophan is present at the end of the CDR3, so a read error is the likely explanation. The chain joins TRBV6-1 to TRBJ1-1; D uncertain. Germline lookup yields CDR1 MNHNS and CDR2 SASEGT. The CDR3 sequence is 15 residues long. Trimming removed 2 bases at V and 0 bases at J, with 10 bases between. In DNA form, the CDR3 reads TGTGCCAGCAGTGAAAAACAGACCATGAACACTGAAGCTTTCTAT. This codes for CASSEKQTMNTEAFY.

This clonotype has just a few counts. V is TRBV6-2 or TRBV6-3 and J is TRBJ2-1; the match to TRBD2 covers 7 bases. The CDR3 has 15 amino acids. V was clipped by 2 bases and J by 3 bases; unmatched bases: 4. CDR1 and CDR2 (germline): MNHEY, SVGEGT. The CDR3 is CASSYGGRSYNEQFF. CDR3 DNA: TGTGCCAGCAGTTACGGCGGGAGAAGCTACAATGAGCAGTTCTTC.

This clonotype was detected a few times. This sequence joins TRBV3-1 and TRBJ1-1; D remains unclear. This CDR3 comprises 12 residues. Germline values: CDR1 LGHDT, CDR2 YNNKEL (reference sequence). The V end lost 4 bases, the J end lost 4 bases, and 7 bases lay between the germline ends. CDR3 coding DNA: TGTGCCAGCAGCCGAGGCACCACTGAAGCTTTCTTT. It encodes CASSRGTTEAFF.

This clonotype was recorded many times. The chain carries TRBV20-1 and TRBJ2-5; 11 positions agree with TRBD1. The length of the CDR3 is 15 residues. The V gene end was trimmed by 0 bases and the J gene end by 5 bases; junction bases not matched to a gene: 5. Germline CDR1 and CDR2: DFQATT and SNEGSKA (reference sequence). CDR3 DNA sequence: TGCAGTGCTAGAGATGGACAGGGGGCCAGTGAGACCCAGTACTTC. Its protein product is CSARDGQGASETQYF.

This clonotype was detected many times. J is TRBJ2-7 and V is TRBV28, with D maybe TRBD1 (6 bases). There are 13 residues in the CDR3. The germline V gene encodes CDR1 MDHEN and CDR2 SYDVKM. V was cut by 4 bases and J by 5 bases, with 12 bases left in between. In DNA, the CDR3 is TGTGCCAGCAGTTCCGGACAGTCCGACGAGCAGTACTTC. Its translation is CASSSGQSDEQYF.

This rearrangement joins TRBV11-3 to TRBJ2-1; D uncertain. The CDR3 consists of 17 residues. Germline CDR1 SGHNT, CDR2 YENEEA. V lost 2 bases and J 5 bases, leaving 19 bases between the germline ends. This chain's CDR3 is CASSLLGPIATNNEQFF. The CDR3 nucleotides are TGTGCCAGCAGCTTACTAGGCCCGATAGCAACGAACAATGAGCAGTTCTTC.

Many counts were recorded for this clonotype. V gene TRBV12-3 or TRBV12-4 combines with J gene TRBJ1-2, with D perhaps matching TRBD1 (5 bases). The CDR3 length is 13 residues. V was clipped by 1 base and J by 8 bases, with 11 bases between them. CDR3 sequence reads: CASSLGGREGYTF. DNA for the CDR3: TGTGCCAGCAGTTTAGGGGGCCGAGAAGGCTACACCTTC.

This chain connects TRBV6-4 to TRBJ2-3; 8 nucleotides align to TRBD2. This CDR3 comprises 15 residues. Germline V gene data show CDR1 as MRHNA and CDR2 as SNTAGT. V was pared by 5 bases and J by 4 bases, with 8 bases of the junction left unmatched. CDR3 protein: CASSNRAGGADTQYF. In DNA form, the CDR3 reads TGTGCCAGCAGTAACCGGGCCGGGGGGGCAGATACGCAGTATTTT.

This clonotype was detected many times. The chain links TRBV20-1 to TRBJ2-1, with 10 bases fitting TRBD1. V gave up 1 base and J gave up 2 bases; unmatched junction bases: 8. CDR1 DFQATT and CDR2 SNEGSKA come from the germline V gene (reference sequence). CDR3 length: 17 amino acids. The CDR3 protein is CSARGTGQGSAYNEQFF. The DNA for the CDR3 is TGCAGTGCTAGAGGCACGGGACAGGGGAGCGCCTACAATGAGCAGTTCTTC.

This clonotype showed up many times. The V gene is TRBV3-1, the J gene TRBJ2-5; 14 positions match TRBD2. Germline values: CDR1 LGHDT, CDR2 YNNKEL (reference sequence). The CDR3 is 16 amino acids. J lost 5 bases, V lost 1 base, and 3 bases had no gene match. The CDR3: CASSQGRLAGGETQYF. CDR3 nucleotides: TGTGCCAGCAGCCAAGGGCGACTAGCGGGAGGGGAGACCCAGTACTTC.

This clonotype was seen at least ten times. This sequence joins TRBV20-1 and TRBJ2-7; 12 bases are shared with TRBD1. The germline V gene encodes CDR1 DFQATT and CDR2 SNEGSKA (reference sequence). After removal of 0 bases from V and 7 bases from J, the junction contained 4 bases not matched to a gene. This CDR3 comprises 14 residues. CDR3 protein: CSARDRDRGREQYF. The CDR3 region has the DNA TGCAGTGCTAGAGACCGGGACAGGGGGCGGGAGCAGTACTTC.

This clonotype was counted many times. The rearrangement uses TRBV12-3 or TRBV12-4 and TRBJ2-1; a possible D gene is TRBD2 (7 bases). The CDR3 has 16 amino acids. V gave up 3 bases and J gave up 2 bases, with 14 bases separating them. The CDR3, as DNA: TGTGCCAGCAGTTTTCGGTGGGGGGGCGCCTACAATGAGCAGTTCTTC. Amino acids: CASSFRWGGAYNEQFF.